This T cell receptor beta chain was observed in a study of T-cell reconstitution after alpha-beta-depleted transplantation in children. CDR1 and CDR2 (germline): MNHEY, SVGEGT. The CDR3 contains 13 residues. The V gene lost 11 bases and the J gene lost 2 bases, with 13 bases spanning the gap. Unique molecular identifiers were incorporated when the TCRbeta library was constructed. Each CDR3 protein is one row after TCRdb ran MiXCR on the PCR reads. Among some 530,000 distinct CDR3 sequences listed, 12% were seen once. The sample in question was PBMCs from the stem cell graft donor, obtained from the stem cell graft. The chain employs TRBV6-2 or TRBV6-3 and TRBJ1-5, with unresolved D. This clonotype was sampled from a human donor who donated a stem cell graft to a child with combined immunodeficiency. Written as DNA, the CDR3 is TGTGCCGCCGCATACTCCGGCAATCAGCCCCAGCATTTT. Translated: CAAAYSGNQPQHF.